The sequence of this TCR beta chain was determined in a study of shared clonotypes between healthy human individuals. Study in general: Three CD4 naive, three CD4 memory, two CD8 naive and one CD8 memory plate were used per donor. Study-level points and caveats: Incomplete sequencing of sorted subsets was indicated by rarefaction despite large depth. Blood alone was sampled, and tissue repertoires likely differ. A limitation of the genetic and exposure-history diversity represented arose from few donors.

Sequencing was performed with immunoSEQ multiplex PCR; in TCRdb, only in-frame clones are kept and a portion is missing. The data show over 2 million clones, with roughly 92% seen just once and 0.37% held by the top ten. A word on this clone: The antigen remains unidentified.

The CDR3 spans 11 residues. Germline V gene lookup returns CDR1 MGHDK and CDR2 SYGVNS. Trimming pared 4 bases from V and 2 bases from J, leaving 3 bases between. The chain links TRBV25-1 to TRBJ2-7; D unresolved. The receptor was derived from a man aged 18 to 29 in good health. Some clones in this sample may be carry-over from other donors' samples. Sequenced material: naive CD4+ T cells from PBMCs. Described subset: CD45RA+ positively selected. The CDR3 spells CASSATYEQYF. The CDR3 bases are TGTGCCAGCAGTGCGACCTACGAGCAGTACTTC.